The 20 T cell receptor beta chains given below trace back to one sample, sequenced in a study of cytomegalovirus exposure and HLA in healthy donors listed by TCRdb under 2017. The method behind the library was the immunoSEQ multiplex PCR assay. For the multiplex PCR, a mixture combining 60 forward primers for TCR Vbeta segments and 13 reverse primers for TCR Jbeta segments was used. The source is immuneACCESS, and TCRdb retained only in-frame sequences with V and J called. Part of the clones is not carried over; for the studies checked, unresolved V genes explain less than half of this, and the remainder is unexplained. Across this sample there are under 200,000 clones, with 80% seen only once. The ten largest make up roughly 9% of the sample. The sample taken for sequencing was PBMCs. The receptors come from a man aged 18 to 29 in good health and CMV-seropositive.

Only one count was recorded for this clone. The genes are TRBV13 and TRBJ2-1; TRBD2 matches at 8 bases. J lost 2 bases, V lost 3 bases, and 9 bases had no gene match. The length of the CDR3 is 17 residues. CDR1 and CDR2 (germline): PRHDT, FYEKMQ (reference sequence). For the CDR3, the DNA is TGTGCCAGCAGCTTCCGTTTCGACGGGGGGGCCTACAATGAGCAGTTCTTC. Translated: CASSFRFDGGAYNEQFF.

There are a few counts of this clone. The CDR3 DNA reads as TGTGCCATCACCCGGACAGGGGACGGCACTGAAGCTTTCTTT. This sequence encodes CAITRTGDGTEAFF. V usage is TRBV10-3 and J usage is TRBJ1-1; 9 bases are a match to TRBD1. This CDR3 has 14 amino acids. Germline lookup yields CDR1 ENHRY and CDR2 SYGVKD. Trimming took 7 bases from V and 4 from J; bases not matched to a gene: 7.

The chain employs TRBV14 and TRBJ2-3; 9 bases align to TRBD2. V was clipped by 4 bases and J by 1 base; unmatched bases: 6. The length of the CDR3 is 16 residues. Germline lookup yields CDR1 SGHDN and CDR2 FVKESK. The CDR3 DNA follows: TGTGCCAGCAGCCCAAGACTAGCGGAGGGCACAGATACGCAGTATTTT. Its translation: CASSPRLAEGTDTQYF.

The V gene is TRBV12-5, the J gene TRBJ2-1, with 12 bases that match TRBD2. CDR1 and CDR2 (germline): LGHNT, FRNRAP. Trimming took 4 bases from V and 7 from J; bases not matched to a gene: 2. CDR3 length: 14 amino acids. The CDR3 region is CASGSGTSGNEQFF. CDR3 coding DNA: TGTGCTAGTGGTTCCGGGACTAGCGGGAATGAGCAGTTCTTC.

The CDR3 sequence: CASSLLDTAGNEQFF. The CDR3 DNA sequence: TGTGCCAGCAGCTTGTTGGACACCGCCGGGAATGAGCAGTTCTTC. V is TRBV7-9 and J is TRBJ2-1; D perhaps matches TRBD1 (5 bases). Per germline, CDR1 SEHNR and CDR2 FQNEAQ (reference sequence). The CDR3 covers 15 residues. V was shortened by 3 bases and J by 7 bases, with 16 bases between the two germline ends.

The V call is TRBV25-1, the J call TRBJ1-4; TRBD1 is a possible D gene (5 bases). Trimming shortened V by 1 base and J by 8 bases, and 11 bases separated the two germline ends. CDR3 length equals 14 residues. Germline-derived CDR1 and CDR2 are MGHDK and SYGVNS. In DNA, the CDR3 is TGTGCCAGCAGTGAATCAGCAAGGGGCGAAAAACTGTTTTTT. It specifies CASSESARGEKLFF.

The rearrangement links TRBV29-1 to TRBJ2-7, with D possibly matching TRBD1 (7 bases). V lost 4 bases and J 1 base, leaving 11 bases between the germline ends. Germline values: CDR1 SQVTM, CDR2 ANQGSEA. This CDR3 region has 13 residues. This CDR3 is CSVGSGGSYEQYF. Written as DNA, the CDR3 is TGCAGCGTTGGATCAGGGGGGTCCTACGAGCAGTACTTC.

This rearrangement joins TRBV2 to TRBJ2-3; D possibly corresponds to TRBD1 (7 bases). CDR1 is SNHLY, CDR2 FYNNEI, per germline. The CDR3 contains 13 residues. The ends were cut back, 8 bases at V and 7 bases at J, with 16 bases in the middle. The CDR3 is CASGPSGGYTQYF. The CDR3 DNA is TGTGCCAGCGGACCGTCAGGGGGGTATACGCAGTATTTT.

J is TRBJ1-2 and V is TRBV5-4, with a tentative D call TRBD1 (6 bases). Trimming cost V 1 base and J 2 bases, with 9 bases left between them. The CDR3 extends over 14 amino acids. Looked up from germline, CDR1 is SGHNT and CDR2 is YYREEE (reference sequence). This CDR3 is CASSLTGINYGYTF. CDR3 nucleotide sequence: TGTGCCAGCAGCTTGACAGGGATCAACTATGGCTACACCTTC.

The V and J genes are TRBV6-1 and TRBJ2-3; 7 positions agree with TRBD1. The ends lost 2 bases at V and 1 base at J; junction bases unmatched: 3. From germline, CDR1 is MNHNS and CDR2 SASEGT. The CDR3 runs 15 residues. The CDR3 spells CASSETGARTDTQYF. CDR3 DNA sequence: TGTGCCAGCAGTGAAACAGGGGCTCGCACAGATACGCAGTATTTT.

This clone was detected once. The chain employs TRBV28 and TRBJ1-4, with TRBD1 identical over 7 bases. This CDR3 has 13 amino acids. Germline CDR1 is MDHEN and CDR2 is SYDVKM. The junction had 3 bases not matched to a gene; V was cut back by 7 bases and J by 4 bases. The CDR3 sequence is CASNRDSNEKLFF. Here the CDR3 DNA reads TGTGCCAGCAACCGGGACAGTAATGAAAAACTGTTTTTT. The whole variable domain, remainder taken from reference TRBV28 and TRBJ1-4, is DVKVTQSSRYLVKRTGEKVFLECVQDMDHENMFWYRQDPGLGLRLIYFSYDVKMKEKGDIPEGYSVSREKKERFSLILESASTNQTSMYLCASNRDSNEKLFFGSGTQLSVL.

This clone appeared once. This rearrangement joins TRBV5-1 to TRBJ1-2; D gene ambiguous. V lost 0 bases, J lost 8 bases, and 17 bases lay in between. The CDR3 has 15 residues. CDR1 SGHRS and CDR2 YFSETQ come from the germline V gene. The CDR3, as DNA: TGCGCCAGCAGCTTGGATCCGCTACCAAGCCCAGGCTACACCTTC. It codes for CASSLDPLPSPGYTF.

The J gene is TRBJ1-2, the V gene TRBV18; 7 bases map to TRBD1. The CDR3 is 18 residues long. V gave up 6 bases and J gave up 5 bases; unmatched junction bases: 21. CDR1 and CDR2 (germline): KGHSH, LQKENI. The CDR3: CASSPPGGSGTAYYGYTF. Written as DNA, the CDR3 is TGTGCCAGCTCCCCGCCCGGGGGCAGTGGGACAGCTTATTATGGCTACACCTTC.

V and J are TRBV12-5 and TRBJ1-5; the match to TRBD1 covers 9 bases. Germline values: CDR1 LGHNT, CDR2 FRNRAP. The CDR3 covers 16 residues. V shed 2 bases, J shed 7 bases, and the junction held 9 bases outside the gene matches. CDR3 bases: TGTGCTAGTGGTTTGTCCTTGACAGGGGGGTTCCAGCCCCAGCATTTT. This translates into CASGLSLTGGFQPQHF.

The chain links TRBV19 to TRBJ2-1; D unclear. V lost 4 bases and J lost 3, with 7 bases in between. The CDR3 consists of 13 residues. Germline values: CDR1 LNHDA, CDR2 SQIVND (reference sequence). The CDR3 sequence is CASSTDGYNEQFF. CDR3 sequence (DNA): TGTGCCAGTAGTACAGACGGCTACAATGAGCAGTTCTTC.

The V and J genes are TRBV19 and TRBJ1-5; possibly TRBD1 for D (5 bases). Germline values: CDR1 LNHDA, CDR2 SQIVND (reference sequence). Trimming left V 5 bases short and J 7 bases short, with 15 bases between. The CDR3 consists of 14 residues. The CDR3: CASSAGQGVQPQHF. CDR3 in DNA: TGTGCCAGTAGTGCCGGGCAGGGTGTCCAGCCCCAGCATTTT.

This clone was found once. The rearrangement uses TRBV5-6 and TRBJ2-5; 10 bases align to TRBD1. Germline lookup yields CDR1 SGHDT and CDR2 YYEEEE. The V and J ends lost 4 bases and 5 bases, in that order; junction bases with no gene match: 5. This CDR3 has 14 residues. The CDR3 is CASSTKTGGETQYF. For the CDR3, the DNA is TGTGCCAGCAGCACCAAGACAGGGGGCGAGACCCAGTACTTC.

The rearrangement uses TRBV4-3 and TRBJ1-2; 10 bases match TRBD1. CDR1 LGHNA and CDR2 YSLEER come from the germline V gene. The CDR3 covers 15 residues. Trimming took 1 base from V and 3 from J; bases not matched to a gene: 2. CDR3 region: CASSQGDRGYYGYTF. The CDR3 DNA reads TGCGCCAGCAGCCAAGGGGACAGGGGCTACTATGGCTACACCTTC.

The CDR3 is CASSTGQGSAEQYF. The CDR3 nucleotides are TGTGCCAGCAGCACCGGACAGGGTTCGGCCGAGCAGTACTTC. The chain employs TRBV7-9 and TRBJ2-7, with 8 positions matching TRBD1. J was trimmed by 6 bases and V by 5 bases; bases with no gene match: 9. From germline, CDR1 is SEHNR and CDR2 FQNEAQ (reference sequence). The CDR3 extends over 14 amino acids.

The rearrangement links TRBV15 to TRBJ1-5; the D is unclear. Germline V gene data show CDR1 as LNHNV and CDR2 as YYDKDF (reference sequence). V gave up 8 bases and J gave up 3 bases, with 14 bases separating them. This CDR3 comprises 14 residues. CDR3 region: CATALGGNNQPQHF. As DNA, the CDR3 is TGTGCCACCGCGCTCGGAGGGAACAATCAGCCCCAGCATTTT.